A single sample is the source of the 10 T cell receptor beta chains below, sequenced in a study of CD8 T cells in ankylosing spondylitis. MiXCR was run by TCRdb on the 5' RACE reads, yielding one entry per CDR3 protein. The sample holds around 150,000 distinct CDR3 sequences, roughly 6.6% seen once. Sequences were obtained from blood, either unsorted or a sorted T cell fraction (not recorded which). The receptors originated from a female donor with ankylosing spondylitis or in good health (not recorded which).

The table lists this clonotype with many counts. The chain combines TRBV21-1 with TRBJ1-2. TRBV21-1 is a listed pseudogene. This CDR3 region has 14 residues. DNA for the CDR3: TGTGCCAGCAGCAAAGGAGCATTTAACTATGGCTACACCTTC. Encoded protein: CASSKGAFNYGYTF.

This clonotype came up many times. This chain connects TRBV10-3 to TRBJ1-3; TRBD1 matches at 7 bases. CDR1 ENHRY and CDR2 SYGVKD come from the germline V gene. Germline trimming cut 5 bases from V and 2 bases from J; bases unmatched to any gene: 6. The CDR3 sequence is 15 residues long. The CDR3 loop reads CAISSAGQPGNTIYF. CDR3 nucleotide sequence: TGTGCCATCAGTAGCGCGGGACAGCCTGGAAACACCATATATTTT.

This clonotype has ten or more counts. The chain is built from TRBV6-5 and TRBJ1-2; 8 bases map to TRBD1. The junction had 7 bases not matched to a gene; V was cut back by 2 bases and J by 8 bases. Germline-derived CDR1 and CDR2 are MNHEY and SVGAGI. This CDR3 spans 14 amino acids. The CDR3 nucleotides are TGTGCCAGCAGTTACGACAGGGGTCCGTCCGGCTACACCTTC. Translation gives CASSYDRGPSGYTF.

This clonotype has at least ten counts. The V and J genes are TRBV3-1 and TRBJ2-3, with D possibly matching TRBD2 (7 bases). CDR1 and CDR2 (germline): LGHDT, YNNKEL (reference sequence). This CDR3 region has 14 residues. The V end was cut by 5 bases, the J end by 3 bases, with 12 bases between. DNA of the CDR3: TGTGCCAGCAGCTGGGGGGGCCGAACAGATACGCAGTATTTT. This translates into CASSWGGRTDTQYF.

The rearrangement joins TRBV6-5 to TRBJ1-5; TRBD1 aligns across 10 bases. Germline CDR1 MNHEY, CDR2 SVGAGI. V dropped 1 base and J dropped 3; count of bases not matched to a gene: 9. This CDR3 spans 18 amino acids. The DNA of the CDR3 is TGTGCCAGCAGTTACTTCCCCCCGGGACAGGGGTACAATCAGCCCCAGCATTTT. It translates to CASSYFPPGQGYNQPQHF.

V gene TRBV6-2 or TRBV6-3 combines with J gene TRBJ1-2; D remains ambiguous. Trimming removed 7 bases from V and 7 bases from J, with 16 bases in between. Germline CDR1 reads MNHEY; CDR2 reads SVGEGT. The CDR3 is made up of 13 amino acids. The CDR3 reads CASNTQRLSGYTF. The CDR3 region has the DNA TGTGCCAGCAATACTCAAAGGCTTTCTGGCTACACCTTC.

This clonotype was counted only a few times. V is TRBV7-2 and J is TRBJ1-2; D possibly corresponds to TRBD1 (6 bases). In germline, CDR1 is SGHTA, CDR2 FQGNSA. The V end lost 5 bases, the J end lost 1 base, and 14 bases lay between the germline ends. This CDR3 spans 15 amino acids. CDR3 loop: CASSGSTGRNYGYTF. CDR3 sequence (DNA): TGTGCCAGCAGCGGTTCCACAGGGCGTAACTATGGCTACACCTTC.

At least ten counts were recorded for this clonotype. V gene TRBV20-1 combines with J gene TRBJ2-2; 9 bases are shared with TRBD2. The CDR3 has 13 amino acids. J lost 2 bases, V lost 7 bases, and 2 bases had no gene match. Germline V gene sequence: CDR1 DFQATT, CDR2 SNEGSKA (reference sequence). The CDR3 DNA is TGCAGTGGACTAGCGGTTAACACCGGGGAGCTGTTTTTT. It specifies CSGLAVNTGELFF.

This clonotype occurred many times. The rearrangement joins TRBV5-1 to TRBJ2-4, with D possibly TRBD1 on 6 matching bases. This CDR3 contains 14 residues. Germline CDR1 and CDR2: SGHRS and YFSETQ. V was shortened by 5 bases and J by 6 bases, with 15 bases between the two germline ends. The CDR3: CASSAGETANIQYF. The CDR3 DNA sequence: TGCGCCAGCAGTGCAGGGGAAACTGCAAACATTCAGTACTTC. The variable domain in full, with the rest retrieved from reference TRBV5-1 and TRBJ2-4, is KAGVTQTPRYLIKTRGQQVTLSCSPISGHRSVSWYQQTPGQGLQFLFEYFSETQRNKGNFPGRFSGRQFSNSRSEMNVSTLELGDSALYLCASSAGETANIQYFGAGTRLSVL.

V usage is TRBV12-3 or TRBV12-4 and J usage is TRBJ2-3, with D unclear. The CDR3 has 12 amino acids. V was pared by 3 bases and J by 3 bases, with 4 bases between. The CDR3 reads CASSFTTDTQYF. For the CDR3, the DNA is TGTGCCAGCAGTTTTACTACAGATACGCAGTATTTT.